This T cell receptor beta chain was sequenced during a study of CD8+ T cells in alopecia areata. Extracted RNA was reverse transcribed, and the resulting cDNA served as sequencing template. Generated by immunoSEQ multiplex PCR, the TCRdb table keeps only in-frame clones and is missing some. Found here are over 250,000 clones, roughly 63% of them singletons; the top ten hold 0.75% to 0.95%. Germline CDR1 is SGHNT and CDR2 is YYREEE (reference sequence). This CDR3 is 14 amino acids long. V was clipped by 7 bases and J by 4 bases; unmatched bases: 6. Treatment specified: oral pan-JAK inhibitor, 5-10 mg twice daily.

The chain combines TRBV5-4 with TRBJ2-2; 8 nucleotides align to TRBD1. This TCR derives from a human donor with alopecia areata. The sample in question was CD4+ T cells sorted from blood, obtained at approximately week 52, from a patient treated with tofacitinib. As DNA, the CDR3 is TGTGCCAGCGGGCAGGACAGGGTCACCGGGGAGCTGTTTTTT. Protein: CASGQDRVTGELFF. Variable domain in full (rest from reference TRBV5-4 and TRBJ2-2): ETGVTQSPTHLIKTRGQQVTLRCSSQSGHNTVSWYQQALGQGPQFIFQYYREEENGRGNFPPRFSGLQFPNYSSELNVNALELDDSALYLCASGQDRVTGELFFGEGSRLTVL.